This entry lists 26 T cell receptor beta chains sequenced from one sample in a study of cytomegalovirus exposure and HLA in healthy donors. Both 60 Vbeta primers and 13 Jbeta primers went into the PCR. Data came from immunoSEQ multiplex PCR; TCRdb stores just in-frame clones and leaves some out. The sample holds tens of thousands of clones, about 76% seen once. The sequencing input was PBMCs. The source of these receptors is a man aged 50-59 years in good health and CMV-seronegative.

This sequence joins TRBV6-5 and TRBJ2-5; the D gene is possibly TRBD2 (5 bases). The germline V gene encodes CDR1 MNHEY and CDR2 SVGAGI. This CDR3 is 15 amino acids long. With 8 bases removed from V and 1 base from J, the gap between germline ends came to 17 bases. The chain's CDR3 is CASRWDAGPQETQYF. CDR3 nucleotide sequence: TGTGCCAGCCGCTGGGATGCGGGCCCCCAAGAGACCCAGTACTTC.

This clone was observed a few times. The chain is built from TRBV11-3 and TRBJ2-3; the match to TRBD1 covers 9 bases. In germline, CDR1 is SGHNT, CDR2 YENEEA. J lost 6 bases, V lost 2 bases, and 6 bases had no gene match. The CDR3 extends over 15 amino acids. As DNA, the CDR3 is TGTGCCAGCAGCTTAAACAGGGGGACAGGGGATACGCAGTATTTT. Translated, it gives CASSLNRGTGDTQYF.

The chain employs TRBV29-1 and TRBJ2-7, with 7 bases that match TRBD2. J was trimmed by 6 bases and V by 1 base; bases with no gene match: 3. Looked up from germline, CDR1 is SQVTM and CDR2 is ANQGSEA. The CDR3 extends over 12 amino acids. In DNA, the CDR3 is TGCAGCGTTGAAGTTACTAGCGTCGAGCAGTACTTC. Residues: CSVEVTSVEQYF.

The chain has TRBV19 and TRBJ2-5; D may be TRBD2 (6 bases). Trimming cost V 3 bases and J 2 bases, with 13 bases left between them. Germline CDR1 and CDR2: LNHDA and SQIVND (reference sequence). This CDR3 contains 15 residues. Here the CDR3 reads CASSMRRAGQETQYF. The CDR3 nucleotides are TGTGCCAGTAGTATGCGAAGGGCGGGGCAAGAGACCCAGTACTTC.

The gene calls are TRBV6-5 and TRBJ1-5; possible D gene TRBD1, 5 bases. Germline lookup yields CDR1 MNHEY and CDR2 SVGAGI. V lost 4 bases, J lost 3 bases, and 13 bases lay in between. The CDR3 has 15 residues. For the CDR3, the DNA is TGTGCCAGCAGTTCCGCCCAGGGATCCAATCAGCCCCAGCATTTT. Protein sequence: CASSSAQGSNQPQHF.

There are a few counts of this clone. This chain joins TRBV9 and TRBJ2-2, with TRBD2 matching 9 bases. This CDR3 spans 16 amino acids. Germline CDR1 reads SGDLS; CDR2 reads YYNGEE. V gave up 0 bases and J gave up 2 bases; unmatched junction bases: 2. CDR3 nucleotide sequence: TGTGCCAGCAGCGTAGTCGGGACTAGCAACACCGGGGAGCTGTTTTTT. Protein sequence: CASSVVGTSNTGELFF.

This chain uses TRBV25-1 with TRBJ2-7; 8 bases match TRBD1. The V and J ends lost 6 bases and 3 bases, in that order; junction bases with no gene match: 4. This CDR3 is built from 13 residues. CDR1 and CDR2 (germline): MGHDK, SYGVNS. The chain's CDR3 is CASRTGGNYEQYF. The CDR3 coding sequence is TGTGCCAGCAGAACAGGGGGAAACTACGAGCAGTACTTC.

The chain joins TRBV5-4 to TRBJ2-1, with 13 bases identical to TRBD2. The CDR3 runs to 15 residues. Germline values: CDR1 SGHNT, CDR2 YYREEE (reference sequence). J lost 11 bases, V lost 4 bases, and 9 bases had no gene match. CDR3 amino acids: CASSRGTSGELQQFF. Here the CDR3 DNA reads TGTGCCAGCAGCCGCGGGACTAGCGGGGAGTTGCAGCAGTTCTTC. The full variable domain, with the rest looked up from reference TRBV5-4 and TRBJ2-1, is ETGVTQSPTHLIKTRGQQVTLRCSSQSGHNTVSWYQQALGQGPQFIFQYYREEENGRGNFPPRFSGLQFPNYSSELNVNALELDDSALYLCASSRGTSGELQQFFGPGTRLTVL.

The table lists this clone with a few counts. The chain carries TRBV29-1 and TRBJ1-2; 7 bases are a match to TRBD1. CDR3 length: 14 amino acids. J gave up 7 bases and V 2 bases, and 10 bases lay outside the gene matches. Germline V CDR1 and CDR2: SQVTM, ANQGSEA. The CDR3 DNA follows: TGCAGCGTTGAATCTCAGGGGGTAGAAATTGGCTACACCTTC. This codes for CSVESQGVEIGYTF.

J is TRBJ2-5 and V is TRBV19; D not resolved. CDR1 and CDR2 from the germline V gene are LNHDA and SQIVND (reference sequence). The CDR3 totals 13 residues. With 6 bases removed from V and 5 bases from J, the gap between germline ends came to 13 bases. The CDR3 nucleotides are TGTGCCAGTAGCCTTCGAGGCCAGGAGACCCAGTACTTC. This gives the protein CASSLRGQETQYF.

In its sample, this clone was seen a few times. Relative to the germline gene, one junction end is altered; a read error may explain this. The genes are TRBV19 and TRBJ1-1; TRBD1 might be the D (6 bases). CDR1 LNHDA and CDR2 SQIVND come from the germline V gene (reference sequence). The CDR3 has 13 residues. This CDR3 reads CASSMGRGQTRVF. DNA for the CDR3: TGTGCCAGTAGTATGGGCCGCGGACAGACTCGGGTCTTT.

The table lists this clone with a count of one. This chain uses TRBV27 with TRBJ1-6; TRBD1 might be the D (5 bases). The CDR3 contains 11 residues. The germline V gene encodes CDR1 MNHEY and CDR2 SMNVEV (reference sequence). Trimming removed 10 bases at V and 12 bases at J, with 13 bases between. The CDR3 region has the DNA TGTGCCACCACCTCCGGGGGACCCCTCCACTTT. Translation gives CATTSGGPLHF.

CDR3 bases: TGTGCCAGTAGTATTCGCGGGTTAGGGAGCTCCTATAATTCACCCCTCCACTTT. Residues: CASSIRGLGSSYNSPLHF. The chain has TRBV19 and TRBJ1-6; D gene uncertain. The germline V gene has CDR1 LNHDA and CDR2 SQIVND (reference sequence). The CDR3 contains 18 residues. Trimming stripped 3 bases from V and 0 bases from J, with 15 bases between.

V gene TRBV6-6 combines with J gene TRBJ2-1; D gene unclear. Germline lookup yields CDR1 MNHNY and CDR2 SVGAGI (reference sequence). V was trimmed by 4 bases and J by 10 bases, leaving 8 bases between them. CDR3 length equals 11 residues. In DNA form, the CDR3 reads TGTGCCAGCAGTTCACCAGGAGAGCAGTTCTTC. This translates into CASSSPGEQFF.

The chain uses TRBV9 and TRBJ2-7, with 11 bases fitting TRBD2. CDR1 and CDR2 (germline): SGDLS, YYNGEE. This CDR3 has 15 residues. J was trimmed by 2 bases and V by 4 bases; bases with no gene match: 5. For the CDR3, the DNA is TGTGCCAGCAGCAAGGATAGCGGGGGGGCCTACGAGCAGTACTTC. This encodes CASSKDSGGAYEQYF. Combining the CDR3 with reference TRBV9 and TRBJ2-7 gives the whole variable domain DSGVTQTPKHLITATGQRVTLRCSPRSGDLSVYWYQQSLDQGLQFLIQYYNGEERAKGNILERFSAQQFPDLHSELNLSSLELGDSALYFCASSKDSGGAYEQYFGPGTRLTVT.

J is TRBJ2-2 and V is TRBV10-2, with TRBD2 matching 16 bases. CDR3 length: 17 amino acids. V lost 6 bases, J lost 0 bases, and 1 base stayed unmatched. CDR1 is WSHSY and CDR2 is SAAADI in the germline V gene. The CDR3 DNA sequence: TGCGCCAGCAGCGGGACTAGCGGGGGGGCGAACACCGGGGAGCTGTTTTTT. Translated: CASSGTSGGANTGELFF.

The chain uses TRBV9 and TRBJ2-3; 14 bases agree with TRBD2. Germline V gene sequence: CDR1 SGDLS, CDR2 YYNGEE. The CDR3 covers 16 residues. J was trimmed by 6 bases and V by 2 bases; bases with no gene match: 5. The CDR3 nucleotides read TGTGCCAGCAGCGTCGGGACTAGCGGGGGCGATGATACGCAGTATTTT. Translated: CASSVGTSGGDDTQYF.

For the CDR3, the DNA is TGTGCCAGCAGCGTTACCCCCCGGACGGGAATTTACAATGAGCAGTTCTTC. Encoded protein: CASSVTPRTGIYNEQFF. The chain recombines TRBV9 with TRBJ2-1, with D perhaps matching TRBD2 (5 bases). The V end was cut by 2 bases, the J end by 4 bases, with 19 bases between. This CDR3 region has 17 residues. Germline V gene data show CDR1 as SGDLS and CDR2 as YYNGEE.

The genes are TRBV29-1 and TRBJ1-1; D possibly corresponds to TRBD1 (5 bases). V was trimmed by 6 bases and J by 4 bases, leaving 15 bases between them. This CDR3 is 13 amino acids long. Looked up from germline, CDR1 is SQVTM and CDR2 is ANQGSEA. For the CDR3, the DNA is TGCAGCGTCGGGGAGGGGTCGGCCACTGAAGCTTTCTTT. It specifies CSVGEGSATEAFF. Filled out from reference TRBV29-1 and TRBJ1-1, the complete variable domain reads SAVISQKPSRDICQRGTSLTIQCQVDSQVTMMFWYRQQPGQSLTLIATANQGSEATYESGFVIDKFPISRPNLTFSTLTVSNMSPEDSSIYLCSVGEGSATEAFFGQGTRLTVV.

This chain links TRBV5-8 with TRBJ2-2; 14 positions match TRBD2. Trimming at V came to 4 bases and at J to 5 bases, leaving 7 bases not matched to a gene. The V gene's germline CDR1 is SGHTS and CDR2 YDEGEE. The CDR3 length is 17 residues. CDR3 coding DNA: TGTGCCAGCAGCCCGGTGGGACTAGCGGGGGATACCGGGGAGCTGTTTTTT. The encoded protein is CASSPVGLAGDTGELFF.

This clone was counted a few times. The genes are TRBV18 and TRBJ1-5; 9 positions match TRBD1. This CDR3 region has 15 residues. Germline-derived CDR1 and CDR2 are KGHSH and LQKENI. V was pared by 4 bases and J by 5 bases, with 6 bases of the junction left unmatched. CDR3 residues: CASSQEQGADQPQHF. The CDR3, as DNA: TGTGCCAGCTCACAAGAACAGGGGGCCGATCAGCCCCAGCATTTT. The full variable domain, in which reference TRBV18 and TRBJ1-5 provide the parts outside the CDR3, is NAGVMQNPRHLVRRRGQEARLRCSPMKGHSHVYWYRQLPEEGLKFMVYLQKENIIDESGMPKERFSAEFPKEGPSILRIQQVVRGDSAAYFCASSQEQGADQPQHFGDGTRLSIL.

The chain uses TRBV27 and TRBJ2-7; D may be TRBD2 (5 bases). The germline V gene has CDR1 MNHEY and CDR2 SMNVEV (reference sequence). The CDR3 has 11 amino acids. Trimming stripped 8 bases from V and 4 bases from J, with 9 bases between. CDR3 bases: TGTGCCAGCGGACTCCCTTACGAGCAGTACTTC. This gives the protein CASGLPYEQYF.

The CDR3 region is CSVEARGGVYCEQYF. The CDR3 coding sequence is TGCAGCGTTGAGGCGAGGGGAGGGGTCTACTGCGAGCAGTACTTC. J is TRBJ2-7 and V is TRBV29-1, with 7 bases aligning to TRBD2. V lost 3 bases and J lost 6; bases outside the gene matches: 14. Germline-derived CDR1 and CDR2 are SQVTM and ANQGSEA. The CDR3 is 15 amino acids.

The chain recombines TRBV19 with TRBJ1-1, with D unclear. V lost 6 bases, J lost 5 bases, and 7 bases lay in between. Germline assignment: CDR1 LNHDA and CDR2 SQIVND (reference sequence). The length of the CDR3 is 11 residues. For the CDR3, the DNA is TGTGCCAGTAGAACCGAGACTGAAGCTTTCTTT. Translation: CASRTETEAFF.

The chain employs TRBV27 and TRBJ1-1; a weak D match, TRBD1 (6 bases). The V end lost 4 bases, the J end lost 1 base, and 13 bases lay between the germline ends. Germline CDR1 is MNHEY and CDR2 is SMNVEV (reference sequence). CDR3 length: 15 residues. The CDR3 region has the DNA TGTGCCAGCAGTTCCTCGGGACACGCGAACACTGAAGCTTTCTTT. Encoded protein: CASSSSGHANTEAFF.

The CDR3 reads CASSLGGTDTQYF. The CDR3 DNA sequence: TGTGCCAGCAGCTTAGGGGGCACAGATACGCAGTATTTT. V usage is TRBV2 and J usage is TRBJ2-3, with a weak D call TRBD1 (5 bases). V lost 6 bases and J 1 base, leaving 8 bases between the germline ends. The CDR3 covers 13 residues. Germline CDR1 reads SNHLY; CDR2 reads FYNNEI.